The 6 T cell receptor beta chains below come from one sample, sequenced in a study of cytomegalovirus exposure and HLA in healthy donors (dated by TCRdb to 2016 to 2017). Library generation was performed with the immunoSEQ multiplex PCR assay. For the multiplex PCR, a mixture combining 60 forward primers for TCR Vbeta segments and 13 reverse primers for TCR Jbeta segments was used. Not all clones reach the TCRdb copy of this immuneACCESS table, which keeps in-frame sequences only. Checked studies attribute under half of the gap to unresolved V genes and leave the rest unexplained. A total of some 190,000 clones appear in this sample, 9.5% of them only once. The ten top clones hold 1% to 1.5% of the sample. The specimen sequenced was PBMCs. These receptors all come from a woman in her 30s in good health and CMV-seropositive.

This clone has just a few counts. The chain is built from TRBV19 and TRBJ1-1, with unresolved D. This CDR3 is 15 amino acids long. The germline V gene encodes CDR1 LNHDA and CDR2 SQIVND (reference sequence). Trimming stripped 4 bases from V and 1 base from J, with 13 bases between. The chain's CDR3 is CASSKAGISNTEAFF. DNA for the CDR3: TGTGCCAGTAGTAAGGCCGGGATCTCGAACACTGAAGCTTTCTTT.

Concerning this clone itself: A read error may explain this, as a much larger clone is one base away. The chain is built from TRBV7-9 and TRBJ1-2, with D possibly being TRBD1 (6 bases). Trimming removed 1 base at V and 2 bases at J, with 8 bases between. The CDR3 sequence is 14 residues long. CDR1 SEHNR and CDR2 FQNEAQ come from the germline V gene (reference sequence). Written as DNA, the CDR3 is TGTGCCAGCAGCTTAGGGCAGGGGAACTATGGCTACACCTTC. Its protein product is CASSLGQGNYGYTF.

This clone was detected only a few times. The chain links TRBV4-1 to TRBJ1-1, with D possibly matching TRBD1 (6 bases). V was clipped by 3 bases and J by 5 bases, with 16 bases between them. Per germline, CDR1 MGHRA and CDR2 YSYEKL. This CDR3 is built from 15 residues. DNA of the CDR3: TGCGCCAGCAGCCAGAAGGGGGTATTAAGGACTGAAGCTTTCTTT. Its translation: CASSQKGVLRTEAFF.

This clone showed up just a few times. The chain joins TRBV6-1 to TRBJ1-2, with a possible D match to TRBD1 (5 bases). Germline V gives CDR1 MNHNS, CDR2 SASEGT. There are 14 residues in the CDR3. V gave up 2 bases and J gave up 5 bases, with 12 bases separating them. DNA of the CDR3: TGTGCCAGCAGTGAATTCGGGGGAATTTATGGCTACACCTTC. It is translated as CASSEFGGIYGYTF.

This clone has more than one count but fewer than ten. CDR3 DNA sequence: TGCGCCAGCAGCTTGGGGGGGAGGATAAGTAGGAAGGCTTTCTTT. Amino acids: CASSLGGRISRKAFF. The V gene is TRBV5-1, the J gene TRBJ1-1; tentative D call: TRBD1 (5 bases). The ends were cut back, 0 bases at V and 11 bases at J, with 20 bases in the middle. Germline V gene lookup returns CDR1 SGHRS and CDR2 YFSETQ. The CDR3 has 15 amino acids.

The table lists this clone with a few counts. The gene calls are TRBV2 and TRBJ1-4; 9 nucleotides align to TRBD1. Germline V CDR1 and CDR2: SNHLY, FYNNEI. The CDR3 covers 15 residues. V trimming: 7 bases; J trimming: 7 bases; junction bases outside the gene matches: 10. CDR3 DNA sequence: TGTGCCAGCATCATGCAGGGACAGGGAGGTGAAAAACTGTTTTTT. Residues: CASIMQGQGGEKLFF.